This T cell receptor beta chain was recorded in a study of cytomegalovirus exposure and HLA in healthy donors. Findings and caveats of the study: TCR beta chain V- and J-gene trimming was linked, in a later analysis, to a missense variant in DCLRE1C.

60 Vbeta and 13 Jbeta primers were used in PCR. Assay: immunoSEQ multiplex PCR; the TCRdb copy retains only in-frame clones and omits some. The table includes 130,000 to 150,000 clones, about 80% detected once. V lost 5 bases and J lost 2; bases outside the gene matches: 11. The CDR3 is 17 residues long. Per germline, CDR1 SGHRS and CDR2 YFSETQ. With regard to this clone: Its specificity is unknown.

The chain recombines TRBV5-1 with TRBJ2-3; 10 bases fit TRBD2. The sequenced material came from PBMCs. The sequence was collected from a man aged 25-45 years in good health and CMV-seropositive. CDR3 nucleotide sequence: TGCGCCAGCAGGCAACCCAAACTAGCGGGGAACACAGATACGCAGTATTTT. Encoded protein: CASRQPKLAGNTDTQYF. The complete variable domain, with remaining parts taken from reference TRBV5-1 and TRBJ2-3, reads KAGVTQTPRYLIKTRGQQVTLSCSPISGHRSVSWYQQTPGQGLQFLFEYFSETQRNKGNFPGRFSGRQFSNSRSEMNVSTLELGDSALYLCASRQPKLAGNTDTQYFGPGTRLTVL.